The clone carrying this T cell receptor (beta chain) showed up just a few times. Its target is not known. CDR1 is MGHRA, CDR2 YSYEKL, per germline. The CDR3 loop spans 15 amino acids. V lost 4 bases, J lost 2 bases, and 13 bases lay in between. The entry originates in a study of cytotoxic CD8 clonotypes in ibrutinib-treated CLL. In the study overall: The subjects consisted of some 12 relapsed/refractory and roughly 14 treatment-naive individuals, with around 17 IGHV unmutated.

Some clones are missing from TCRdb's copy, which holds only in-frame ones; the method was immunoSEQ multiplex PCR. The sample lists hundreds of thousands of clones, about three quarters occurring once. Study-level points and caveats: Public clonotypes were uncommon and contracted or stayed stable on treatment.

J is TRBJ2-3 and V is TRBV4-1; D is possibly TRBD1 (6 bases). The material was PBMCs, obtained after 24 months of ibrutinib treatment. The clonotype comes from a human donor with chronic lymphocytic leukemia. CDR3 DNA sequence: TGCGCCAGCAGCCGTGGACAGAGTAACACAGATACGCAGTATTTT. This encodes CASSRGQSNTDTQYF.